Below are 29 T cell receptor beta chains sequenced from a single sample in a study of blood T cells in healthy people across ages. The second PCR ran about 6 to 12 cycles with a sample-barcoded 5' primer and J-beta primers. TCRdb passed the 5' RACE reads through MiXCR, listing each CDR3 protein once. Of around 1,000,000 distinct CDR3 sequences listed, around two fifths are singletons. Input material: blood. The receptors here all came from a man between 18 and 35 years old in good health.

In DNA form, the CDR3 reads TGTGCCAGCAGTTACTCGACCGGGACGCCAAATGAAAAACTGTTTTTT. Translated: CASSYSTGTPNEKLFF. The chain recombines TRBV7-9 with TRBJ1-4; the D gene is possibly TRBD1 (5 bases). V was pared by 6 bases and J by 5 bases, with 19 bases between. This CDR3 has 16 amino acids. Germline CDR1 reads SEHNR; CDR2 reads FQNEAQ (reference sequence). Full variable domain (missing parts from reference TRBV7-9 and TRBJ1-4): DTGVSQNPRHKITKRGQNVTFRCDPISEHNRLYWYRQTLGQGPEFLTYFQNEAQLEKSRLLSDRFSAERPKGSFSTLEIQRTEQGDSAMYLCASSYSTGTPNEKLFFGSGTQLSVL.

This clonotype was counted only a few times. The rearrangement uses TRBV6-1 and TRBJ2-1, with TRBD1 identical over 9 bases. V lost 8 bases, J lost 2 bases, and 7 bases stayed unmatched. There are 15 residues in the CDR3. Germline CDR1 reads MNHNS; CDR2 reads SASEGT. CDR3 nucleotides: TGTGCCAGCCCCCCGGGACAGGGACCCTACAATGAGCAGTTCTTC. Residues: CASPPGQGPYNEQFF.

This clonotype occurred a few times. The chain joins TRBV6-1 to TRBJ1-2; tentatively, D is TRBD1 (6 bases). V lost 6 bases and J 1 base, leaving 18 bases between the germline ends. This CDR3 comprises 16 residues. The germline V gene has CDR1 MNHNS and CDR2 SASEGT. The CDR3 nucleotides read TGTGCCAGCAGGGATGGACAGCTATTTCTTAACTATGGCTACACCTTC. Translated: CASRDGQLFLNYGYTF.

V usage is TRBV4-2 and J usage is TRBJ2-6; D call uncertain. Per germline, CDR1 LGHNA and CDR2 YNFKEQ. Trimming pared 1 base from V and 0 bases from J, leaving 7 bases between. CDR3 size: 16 residues. In DNA form, the CDR3 reads TGTGCCAGCAGCCAAGGTGGCAACTCTGGGGCCAACGTCCTGACTTTC. Its translation is CASSQGGNSGANVLTF.

This clonotype came up a few times. V and J are TRBV2 and TRBJ1-5, with D unresolved. Germline V lookup: CDR1 SNHLY, CDR2 FYNNEI. Trimming stripped 0 bases from V and 7 bases from J, with 10 bases between. The CDR3 covers 14 residues. In nucleotides, the CDR3 is TGTGCCAGCAGTGAAGCATCGGGAAGGCAGCCCCAGCATTTT. Its translation is CASSEASGRQPQHF.

The chain is built from TRBV4-3 and TRBJ2-7, with D perhaps matching TRBD2 (6 bases). This CDR3 has 14 residues. Per the germline V gene, CDR1 is LGHNA and CDR2 is YSLEER. The V end was cut by 1 base, the J end by 3 bases, with 10 bases between. The CDR3 sequence is CASSQVTGVYEQYF. Written as DNA, the CDR3 is TGCGCCAGCAGCCAAGTTACGGGGGTCTACGAGCAGTACTTC.

At least ten counts were recorded for this clonotype. The chain employs TRBV10-3 and TRBJ1-2; possible D gene TRBD1, 6 bases. With 2 bases removed from V and 1 base from J, the gap between germline ends came to 17 bases. Germline values: CDR1 ENHRY, CDR2 SYGVKD. The CDR3 runs to 17 residues. CDR3 bases: TGTGCCATCAGTGAGGTCGACAGGATAGATAATAACTATGGCTACACCTTC. Its translation is CAISEVDRIDNNYGYTF.

The chain is built from TRBV29-1 and TRBJ2-3; 8 bases are shared with TRBD2. The germline CDR1 and CDR2 sequences are SQVTM and ANQGSEA. This CDR3 has 16 residues. Unmatched junction bases numbered 14, after V lost 5 bases and J lost 4 bases. The CDR3 DNA reads as TGCAGCGTTAAGCCCTTCACCTCGCGGGGGGCAGATACGCAGTATTTT. It yields the protein CSVKPFTSRGADTQYF.

This clonotype was seen more than once but under ten times. This rearrangement joins TRBV28 to TRBJ2-7; D remains ambiguous. CDR1 and CDR2 (germline): MDHEN, SYDVKM. V lost 2 bases and J lost 2, with 19 bases in between. The CDR3 runs 17 residues. CDR3 DNA sequence: TGTGCCAGCAGTTTAAAAATGGCGATACTTCCCACCTACGAGCAGTACTTC. It translates to CASSLKMAILPTYEQYF.

The chain couples TRBV7-9 to TRBJ1-5; D gene uncertain. CDR3 size: 12 residues. V was shortened by 10 bases and J by 2 bases, with 9 bases between the two germline ends. Germline CDR1 and CDR2: SEHNR and FQNEAQ (reference sequence). CDR3 protein: CAKNEGNQPQHF. Written as DNA, the CDR3 is TGTGCCAAGAACGAGGGCAATCAGCCCCAGCATTTT.

This chain's CDR3 is CASSGTAGPGELFF. CDR3 bases: TGTGCCAGCAGTGGGACAGCAGGACCCGGGGAGCTGTTTTTT. The chain links TRBV9 to TRBJ2-2, with 7 bases fitting TRBD1. The CDR3 totals 14 residues. CDR1 is SGDLS, CDR2 YYNGEE, per germline. Trimming cost V 5 bases and J 6 bases; bases outside gene matches: 7. Drawing the rest from reference TRBV9 and TRBJ2-2, the complete variable domain is DSGVTQTPKHLITATGQRVTLRCSPRSGDLSVYWYQQSLDQGLQFLIQYYNGEERAKGNILERFSAQQFPDLHSELNLSSLELGDSALYFCASSGTAGPGELFFGEGSRLTVL.

In its sample, this clonotype was seen a few times. This chain joins TRBV4-3 and TRBJ1-4, with TRBD1 identical over 8 bases. Germline V gene lookup returns CDR1 LGHNA and CDR2 YSLEER. The V segment lost 0 bases and the J segment 8 bases; nucleotides outside the gene matches: 23. The CDR3 totals 21 residues. The CDR3 bases are TGCGCCAGCAGCCAAGATAGGTCCGGGGCAGGGGGCCCAGTGGTGGGAGAAAAACTGTTTTTT. Protein product: CASSQDRSGAGGPVVGEKLFF.

The table lists this clonotype with a few counts. The chain recombines TRBV18 with TRBJ2-1; 9 bases match TRBD1. V trimming: 0 bases; J trimming: 8 bases; junction bases outside the gene matches: 2. The CDR3 is 14 amino acids. Germline CDR1 and CDR2: KGHSH and LQKENI. CDR3 DNA: TGTGCCAGCTCACCACCGGACAGGGGCCATGAGCAGTTCTTC. Translated, it gives CASSPPDRGHEQFF.

The rearrangement joins TRBV21-1 to TRBJ2-7; the table names TRBD1, a call not compared with the DNA. TRBV21-1 constitutes a pseudogene. The CDR3 totals 16 residues. CDR3 DNA sequence: TGTGCCAGCAGCCCTCTCCGGGACGCCAGCTCCTACGAGCAGTACTTC. Translating gives CASSPLRDASSYEQYF.

In this sample, this clonotype turned up many times. The rearrangement joins TRBV24-1 to TRBJ1-2, with TRBD1 identical over 10 bases. Germline assignment: CDR1 KGHDR and CDR2 SFDVKD. V lost 3 bases and J lost 7; bases outside the gene matches: 4. This CDR3 is built from 14 residues. The CDR3 DNA is TGTGCCACCAGTGATGCGGACAGGGGGGCTGGCTACACCTTC. Translation gives CATSDADRGAGYTF.

This clonotype has a handful of counts. The chain combines TRBV4-1 with TRBJ1-1; D remains unclear. V was cut by 3 bases and J by 4 bases, with 18 bases left in between. The CDR3 is 16 amino acids. The V gene's germline CDR1 is MGHRA and CDR2 YSYEKL. The CDR3 loop reads CASSHLFNGVATEAFF. CDR3 nucleotide sequence: TGCGCCAGCAGCCATCTATTCAACGGGGTGGCCACTGAAGCTTTCTTT.

There are a few counts of this clonotype. The chain joins TRBV5-1 to TRBJ1-2; TRBD1 is a possible D gene (6 bases). Germline-derived CDR1 and CDR2 are SGHRS and YFSETQ. The CDR3 covers 16 residues. Between the trimmed V and J ends, which lost 3 bases and 1 base, there was a span of 16 bases. CDR3 nucleotides: TGCGCCAGCAGCTGGGGAACAGGGAGATATAACTATGGCTACACCTTC. This encodes CASSWGTGRYNYGYTF. Supplemented by reference TRBV5-1 and TRBJ1-2, the full variable domain reads KAGVTQTPRYLIKTRGQQVTLSCSPISGHRSVSWYQQTPGQGLQFLFEYFSETQRNKGNFPGRFSGRQFSNSRSEMNVSTLELGDSALYLCASSWGTGRYNYGYTFGSGTRLTVV.

The chain combines TRBV3-1 with TRBJ2-1, with D perhaps TRBD1 or TRBD2 (5 bases each). V shed 0 bases and J shed 0 bases, with 6 bases lying between them. The CDR3 spans 15 residues. The germline gives CDR1 LGHDT, CDR2 YNNKEL (reference sequence). CDR3 loop: CASSQEGTSYNEQFF. Written as DNA, the CDR3 is TGTGCCAGCAGCCAAGAGGGGACCTCCTACAATGAGCAGTTCTTC.

The rearrangement links TRBV2 to TRBJ2-7; 8 nucleotides align to TRBD2. Trimming cost V 7 bases and J 7 bases; bases outside gene matches: 15. The CDR3 loop spans 15 amino acids. CDR1 and CDR2 from the germline V gene are SNHLY and FYNNEI. In DNA, the CDR3 is TGTGCCAGCAATCCCAACGGGGGGGCACTGGATGAGCAGTACTTC. This translates into CASNPNGGALDEQYF.

This clonotype was observed a few times. CDR3: CASSSAATTPNQPQHF. The CDR3 DNA is TGTGCCAGCAGTTCCGCGGCAACTACCCCCAATCAGCCCCAGCATTTT. This sequence joins TRBV27 and TRBJ1-5; D gene ambiguous. Trimming removed 4 bases from V and 3 bases from J, with 16 bases in between. CDR1 and CDR2 from the germline V gene are MNHEY and SMNVEV (reference sequence). The length of the CDR3 is 16 residues.

The V gene is TRBV6-2 or TRBV6-3, the J gene TRBJ2-4; D uncertain. Germline lookup yields CDR1 MNHEY and CDR2 SVGEGT. The V end lost 5 bases, the J end lost 13 bases, and 15 bases lay between the germline ends. The length of the CDR3 is 12 residues. The CDR3 spells CASSDPVNEQYF. In nucleotides, the CDR3 is TGTGCCAGCAGTGATCCGGTGAATGAGCAGTACTTC.

CDR3 in amino acids: CAISESPSYNEQFF. The CDR3 coding sequence is TGTGCCATCAGTGAGTCCCCTAGCTACAATGAGCAGTTCTTC. The chain joins TRBV10-3 to TRBJ2-1; D is uncertain. Germline V gene data show CDR1 as ENHRY and CDR2 as SYGVKD. The CDR3 covers 14 residues. V gave up 0 bases and J gave up 3 bases, with 6 bases separating them.

J is TRBJ2-6 and V is TRBV30, with D uncertain. This CDR3 is 13 amino acids long. The V end was cut by 4 bases, the J end by 1 base, with 5 bases between. The germline gives CDR1 GTSNPN, CDR2 SVGIG (reference sequence). CDR3 sequence (DNA): TGTGCCTGGACAGGTTCTGGGGCCAACGTCCTGACTTTC. Amino acids: CAWTGSGANVLTF.

The J gene is TRBJ2-1, the V gene TRBV9; D might be TRBD2 (5 bases). The DNA matches TRBJ2-7 better at its end, which makes the J call doubtful. Germline V gives CDR1 SGDLS, CDR2 YYNGEE. This CDR3 contains 14 residues. This chain's CDR3 is CASSEGVTYNEQYF. In nucleotides, the CDR3 is TGTGCCAGCAGCGAGGGAGTCACCTACAATGAGCAGTACTTC.

The chain couples TRBV20-1 to TRBJ2-2, with no clear D. CDR3 length: 16 amino acids. V was pared by 4 bases and J by 4 bases, with 19 bases between. CDR1 and CDR2 (germline): DFQATT, SNEGSKA (reference sequence). The CDR3 region has the DNA TGCAGTGCTATAGAGGAGCCACTAACCGGCACCGGGGAGCTGTTTTTT. This translates into CSAIEEPLTGTGELFF.

This clonotype was counted between two and nine times. The J gene is TRBJ2-3, the V gene TRBV4-2, with 7 positions matching TRBD2. With V trimmed by 5 bases and J by 4 bases, 12 bases remained unmatched. CDR1 LGHNA and CDR2 YNFKEQ come from the germline V gene. The CDR3 sequence is 16 residues long. The CDR3 protein is CASSSPGQGGPDTQYF. For the CDR3, the DNA is TGTGCCAGCAGCAGTCCTGGGCAGGGAGGGCCAGATACGCAGTATTTT.

There are many counts of this clonotype. The V call is TRBV4-1, the J call TRBJ1-4, with 8 bases lining up with TRBD1. Germline V gene data show CDR1 as MGHRA and CDR2 as YSYEKL. V was pared by 4 bases and J by 8 bases, with 6 bases of the junction left unmatched. The CDR3 loop spans 14 amino acids. The CDR3 sequence: CASSPGDRGEKLFF. DNA for the CDR3: TGCGCCAGCAGCCCCGGCGACAGGGGCGAAAAACTGTTTTTT.

The chain joins TRBV6-6 to TRBJ2-3, with unresolved D. Trimming stripped 7 bases from V and 2 bases from J, with 4 bases between. The germline CDR1 and CDR2 sequences are MNHNY and SVGAGI (reference sequence). The CDR3 spans 11 residues. The CDR3: CASTITDTQYF. Here the CDR3 DNA reads TGTGCCAGCACCATCACAGATACGCAGTATTTT.

CDR3 protein: CASSYPGTGINEAFF. The CDR3 DNA follows: TGTGCCAGCAGTTACCCCGGGACAGGGATAAACGAAGCTTTCTTT. The chain employs TRBV6-2 or TRBV6-3 and TRBJ1-1, with 9 bases identical to TRBD1. The CDR3 loop spans 15 amino acids. Unmatched junction bases numbered 9, after V lost 2 bases and J lost 8 bases. CDR1 MNHEY and CDR2 SVGEGT come from the germline V gene.